This record covers a single T cell receptor (beta chain). Its antigen is unidentified. One end of the junction is discordant with germline, which a read error may explain. This CDR3 region has 17 residues. From germline, CDR1 is SGHRS and CDR2 YFSETQ. The data are from a study of regulatory T cells in long-lasting Graves disease. Construction of TCR beta libraries relied on iRepertoire HTBI primers and on Arm-PCR targeting CDR3 regions. From the multiplex PCR reads, TCRdb called clonotypes with MiXCR, one entry per CDR3 protein. The top ten hold less than 25% of the sample, which has roughly 400,000 distinct CDR3 sequences, more than 20% seen once. Findings of the study overall: Those with persistent Graves' had less TCR diversity than newly diagnosed patients. Accuracy was possibly reduced by small sample size.

This sample's time point: persistent/refractory GD, antithyroid drugs over 5 years with positive TRAb. Generation of the TCR library employed RNA extracted from PBMCs. This specimen consisted of peripheral blood mononuclear cells (PBMCs), obtained when the disease was refractory, from a patient treated with antithyroid drugs. This chain uses TRBV5-1 with TRBJ2-3; D might be TRBD2 (5 bases). The sequence derives from a female donor with Graves disease. CDR3 in amino acids: CASSPRYKDFSTDTQYF. In DNA, the CDR3 is TGTGCCAGCAGCCCAAGGTATAAGGACTTCAGCACAGATACGCAGTATTTT.